The 25 T cell receptor beta chains presented below share a single source sample, sequenced in a study of blood T cells in healthy people across ages. Together with a sample-barcoded 5' primer, a J-beta primer mix was included in a second PCR lasting roughly 6 to 12 cycles. TCRdb reprocessed the 5' RACE reads via MiXCR and lists one record per CDR3 protein. The table lists approximately 800,000 distinct CDR3 sequences, about 37% of them singletons, with 10% to 15% in the top ten. Material for sequencing was blood. The receptors derive from a man younger than 35 in good health.

The chain combines TRBV6-5 with TRBJ2-5; weak D call: TRBD1 (5 bases). The J call is in doubt because the DNA end fits TRBJ2-7 better. The CDR3 is made up of 14 amino acids. Germline loops: CDR1 MNHEY, CDR2 SVGAGI. The CDR3 here is CASSYELSQDEQYF. The CDR3 DNA follows: TGTGCCAGCAGTTATGAGCTATCACAGGACGAGCAGTACTTC.

At least ten counts were recorded for this clonotype. The rearrangement joins TRBV6-1 to TRBJ2-7; TRBD2 matches at 11 bases. CDR1 and CDR2 (germline): MNHNS, SASEGT. The CDR3 totals 18 residues. The trim removed 6 bases at V and 2 bases at J, leaving 15 bases unmatched. The CDR3 spells CASSLTRSGTSGTYEQYF. The CDR3 DNA is TGTGCCAGCAGCCTGACCAGGTCCGGGACTAGCGGAACCTACGAGCAGTACTTC.

This clonotype came up a few times. The chain employs TRBV10-3 and TRBJ1-2, with 10 bases matching TRBD1. Per germline, CDR1 ENHRY and CDR2 SYGVKD. CDR3 length equals 14 residues. J was trimmed by 2 bases and V by 8 bases; bases with no gene match: 5. This chain's CDR3 is CAIGSGQGNYGYTF. The DNA of the CDR3 is TGTGCCATCGGCTCGGGACAGGGGAACTATGGCTACACCTTC.

Remarks on this clonotype: A much larger clone differs by one base, so this may be a read error. The chain employs TRBV12-3 or TRBV12-4 and TRBJ1-1, with TRBD1 matching over 10 bases. The CDR3 is 14 residues long. The CDR3 DNA is TGTGCCGGCAGTTTTGGGACAGGGGATACTGAAGCTTTCTTT. Encoded protein: CAGSFGTGDTEAFF.

Concerning this clonotype itself: An end of the junction differs from the germline gene, which may be a read error. This chain links TRBV7-2 with TRBJ2-2; no reliable D call. The CDR3 is 14 amino acids. Germline V gene lookup returns CDR1 SGHTA and CDR2 FQGNSA. CDR3 region: CASRLDRGAGELFF. In nucleotides, the CDR3 is TGTGCCAGCAGATTAGACCGTGGGGCCGGGGAGCTGTTTTTT.

This clonotype was counted many times. The chain uses TRBV5-1 and TRBJ2-5; 10 nucleotides agree with TRBD1. With V trimmed by 0 bases and J by 3 bases, 2 bases remained unmatched. Germline V CDR1 and CDR2: SGHRS, YFSETQ. The CDR3 length is 15 residues. The CDR3 is CASSLGTGGEETQYF. CDR3 nucleotide sequence: TGCGCCAGCAGCTTGGGGACAGGGGGAGAAGAGACCCAGTACTTC. Together with reference TRBV5-1 and TRBJ2-5, the CDR3 gives the full variable domain: KAGVTQTPRYLIKTRGQQVTLSCSPISGHRSVSWYQQTPGQGLQFLFEYFSETQRNKGNFPGRFSGRQFSNSRSEMNVSTLELGDSALYLCASSLGTGGEETQYFGPGTRLLVL.

V gene TRBV2 combines with J gene TRBJ2-7; the D is unclear. Trimming shortened V by 8 bases and J by 4 bases, and 12 bases separated the two germline ends. The CDR3 totals 12 residues. Per the germline V gene, CDR1 is SNHLY and CDR2 is FYNNEI. In nucleotides, the CDR3 is TGTGCCAGCCGGACCTCTCGGTACGAGCAGTACTTC. It codes for CASRTSRYEQYF.

To note about this clonotype: This could be a read error, since a much larger clone is one nucleotide away. The CDR3 nucleotides are TGTGCCAGCAGTTTACAGGACACCTATAATTCACCCCCCCACTTT. Translating it yields CASSLQDTYNSPPHF. The gene calls are TRBV12-3 or TRBV12-4 and TRBJ1-6; tentatively, D is TRBD1 (5 bases). The CDR3 runs to 15 residues.

This clonotype appeared a single time. The rearrangement joins TRBV15 to TRBJ2-7; the D gene is possibly TRBD1 (5 bases). The germline CDR1 and CDR2 sequences are LNHNV and YYDKDF (reference sequence). The V gene lost 6 bases and the J gene lost 7 bases, with 16 bases spanning the gap. This CDR3 region has 13 residues. The CDR3: CATSAPGNNEQYF. As DNA, the CDR3 is TGTGCCACCAGTGCGCCAGGGAACAATGAGCAGTACTTC.

V and J are TRBV4-3 and TRBJ2-3, with D hard to call. Trimming shortened V by 1 base and J by 5 bases, and 10 bases separated the two germline ends. This CDR3 comprises 14 residues. Germline V gene data show CDR1 as LGHNA and CDR2 as YSLEER. CDR3 in amino acids: CASSQGSIGDTQYF. CDR3 sequence (DNA): TGCGCCAGCAGCCAAGGATCTATCGGAGATACGCAGTATTTT.

The chain couples TRBV18 to TRBJ2-1; D ambiguous. V lost 1 base and J 9 bases, leaving 13 bases between the germline ends. The CDR3 is made up of 14 amino acids. Germline V gene sequence: CDR1 KGHSH, CDR2 LQKENI. CDR3 in amino acids: CASSPQLGLIEQFF. In nucleotides, the CDR3 is TGTGCCAGCTCACCACAGTTAGGTCTCATTGAGCAGTTCTTC.

V gene TRBV12-3 or TRBV12-4 combines with J gene TRBJ2-1, with D perhaps TRBD1 (5 bases). V gave up 3 bases and J gave up 5 bases, with 17 bases separating them. The length of the CDR3 is 16 residues. The CDR3 nucleotides are TGTGCCAGCAGTTTGAGGTGGGGCAGGGTGAACAATGAGCAGTTCTTC. It encodes CASSLRWGRVNNEQFF.

In this sample, this clonotype turned up a few times. The chain carries TRBV4-3 and TRBJ2-5; 10 positions match TRBD1. This CDR3 has 15 amino acids. Germline V lookup: CDR1 LGHNA, CDR2 YSLEER. J lost 7 bases, V lost 0 bases, and 5 bases had no gene match. The CDR3 reads CASSQDSGQGGTQYF. The CDR3 nucleotides read TGCGCCAGCAGCCAAGATTCAGGACAGGGGGGGACCCAGTACTTC.

The genes are TRBV28 and TRBJ2-3; 11 positions agree with TRBD2. This CDR3 region has 16 residues. J was trimmed by 2 bases and V by 2 bases; bases with no gene match: 3. From germline, CDR1 is MDHEN and CDR2 SYDVKM. The CDR3 spells CASSLQTSGVTDTQYF. The CDR3 DNA sequence: TGTGCCAGCAGTTTACAGACTAGCGGGGTCACAGATACGCAGTATTTT. Complete variable domain (other parts from reference TRBV28 and TRBJ2-3): DVKVTQSSRYLVKRTGEKVFLECVQDMDHENMFWYRQDPGLGLRLIYFSYDVKMKEKGDIPEGYSVSREKKERFSLILESASTNQTSMYLCASSLQTSGVTDTQYFGPGTRLTVL.

This clonotype came up a few times. Since a much larger clone is just one base distant, this may be a read error. The J gene is TRBJ2-1, the V gene TRBV3-1, with 8 bases lining up with TRBD2. CDR3 size: 13 residues. Per the germline V gene, CDR1 is LGHDT and CDR2 is YNNKEL (reference sequence). Unmatched junction bases numbered 5, after V lost 4 bases and J lost 9 bases. The CDR3, as DNA: TGTGCCAGCAGCCGAGCGGGGGTACCTGAGCAGTTCTTC. Its protein product is CASSRAGVPEQFF.

This clonotype was seen a handful of times. The chain links TRBV27 to TRBJ1-6; D perhaps matches TRBD1 (5 bases). Germline lookup yields CDR1 MNHEY and CDR2 SMNVEV (reference sequence). Trimming left V 3 bases short and J 5 bases short, with 11 bases between. There are 15 residues in the CDR3. CDR3 in amino acids: CASSLSGIHNSPLHF. The CDR3 DNA follows: TGTGCCAGCAGTTTGTCAGGGATTCATAATTCACCCCTCCACTTT.

This clonotype appeared a few times. The rearrangement uses TRBV2 and TRBJ1-1, with 7 bases fitting TRBD1. The CDR3 length is 15 residues. CDR1 SNHLY and CDR2 FYNNEI come from the germline V gene. V gave up 3 bases and J gave up 3 bases; unmatched junction bases: 7. The CDR3 DNA reads TGTGCCAGCAGTGAGGTGGGGGGGACAGACACTGAAGCTTTCTTT. Translation gives CASSEVGGTDTEAFF.

This clonotype was seen at least ten times. The chain employs TRBV15 and TRBJ2-1; D gene uncertain. Trimming pared 0 bases from V and 8 bases from J, leaving 14 bases between. This CDR3 has 15 amino acids. The V gene's germline CDR1 is LNHNV and CDR2 YYDKDF (reference sequence). The CDR3 is CATSRDLASNDEQFF. DNA for the CDR3: TGTGCCACCAGCAGAGATCTGGCTAGTAACGATGAGCAGTTCTTC.

At least ten counts were recorded for this clonotype. The chain joins TRBV5-1 to TRBJ1-2; 8 bases match TRBD1. CDR1 SGHRS and CDR2 YFSETQ come from the germline V gene. The V segment lost 4 bases and the J segment 2 bases; nucleotides outside the gene matches: 4. The CDR3 length is 14 residues. CDR3 in amino acids: CASSLRTGNYGYTF. The CDR3 nucleotides read TGCGCCAGCAGCCTACGGACAGGGAACTATGGCTACACCTTC.

For the CDR3, the DNA is TGCGCCAGCAGCCAAGAGGTTGAGAGGGGGTCGGCCACCGGGGAGCTGTTTTTT. Translation: CASSQEVERGSATGELFF. The V call is TRBV4-3, the J call TRBJ2-2, with TRBD1 as a possible D gene (6 bases). The CDR3 is 18 amino acids. Between the trimmed V and J ends, which lost 0 bases and 4 bases, there was a span of 18 bases. Germline lookup yields CDR1 LGHNA and CDR2 YSLEER.

This chain connects TRBV6-2 or TRBV6-3 to TRBJ2-3; 10 nucleotides align to TRBD2. CDR3 size: 15 residues. In germline, CDR1 is MNHEY, CDR2 SVGEGT. Trimming at V came to 2 bases and at J to 5 bases, leaving 4 bases not matched to a gene. The CDR3 protein is CASSYPGLARDTQYF. The CDR3 nucleotides read TGTGCCAGCAGTTACCCGGGACTAGCGCGAGATACGCAGTATTTT.

This clonotype turned up a few times. This rearrangement joins TRBV12-3 or TRBV12-4 to TRBJ2-2, with a weak D call TRBD1 (5 bases). This CDR3 has 16 amino acids. V shed 6 bases and J shed 6 bases, with 20 bases lying between them. Written as DNA, the CDR3 is TGTGCCAGCAGCCCCCCTTACGATACAGGTCCCGGGGAGCTGTTTTTT. This encodes CASSPPYDTGPGELFF.

Many counts were recorded for this clonotype. The chain has TRBV12-3 or TRBV12-4 and TRBJ2-5; D is undetermined. This CDR3 has 14 residues. V lost 3 bases and J 1 base, leaving 9 bases between the germline ends. The CDR3 spells CASSLNLGQETQYF. CDR3 in DNA: TGTGCCAGCAGTTTGAACCTGGGCCAAGAGACCCAGTACTTC.

This clonotype appeared a few times. This rearrangement joins TRBV12-3 or TRBV12-4 to TRBJ2-1; D could derive from TRBD1 or TRBD2 (6 bases each). This CDR3 is built from 17 residues. V was trimmed by 2 bases and J by 11 bases, leaving 25 bases between them. CDR3 region: CASSLTLSGAYPRKQFF. In DNA, the CDR3 is TGTGCCAGCAGTTTAACGCTCTCGGGGGCTTATCCCCGGAAGCAGTTCTTC.

The V gene is TRBV7-9, the J gene TRBJ2-4; D possibly corresponds to TRBD2 (5 bases). The J call is in doubt because the DNA end fits TRBJ2-7 better. The germline V gene encodes CDR1 SEHNR and CDR2 FQNEAQ (reference sequence). CDR3 size: 14 residues. In nucleotides, the CDR3 is TGTGCCAGCAGCACCCCGGGGTTCCCCTACGAGCAGTACTTC. As protein: CASSTPGFPYEQYF.